The 3 T cell receptor beta chains below all came from one sample that was sequenced in a study of T-cell reconstitution after alpha-beta-depleted transplantation in children. Preparation of the TCRbeta library was carried out with unique molecular identifiers. TCRdb fed the PCR reads into MiXCR, producing one record per CDR3 protein. In the table there are about a million distinct CDR3 sequences, around 30% of which are singletons. Here the sequenced sample was PBMCs, mostly from graft donor cells, taken 360 days after TCRalphabeta/CD19-depleted stem cell transplant. These receptors were collected from a boy under three years old who had a stem cell transplant for SCID, so the T cells may come from the graft donor.

The chain combines TRBV7-3 with TRBJ2-5; a weak D match, TRBD2 (5 bases). This CDR3 has 13 amino acids. V was pared by 5 bases and J by 7 bases, with 14 bases between. CDR1 is SGHTA, CDR2 FQGTGA, per germline. Here the CDR3 reads CASSLGLIGTQYF. The CDR3, as DNA: TGTGCCAGCAGCCTTGGACTGATAGGGACCCAGTACTTC.

This clonotype was seen a few times. This sequence joins TRBV15 and TRBJ2-7; D unclear. Germline CDR1 and CDR2: LNHNV and YYDKDF (reference sequence). V was shortened by 3 bases and J by 0 bases, with 9 bases between the two germline ends. CDR3 size: 14 residues. The CDR3: CATSSDGNSYEQYF. The CDR3 DNA follows: TGTGCCACCAGCAGTGACGGCAACTCCTACGAGCAGTACTTC.

This chain uses TRBV12-3 or TRBV12-4 with TRBJ2-5; D gene uncertain. CDR3 size: 14 residues. Between the trimmed V and J ends, which lost 3 bases and 4 bases, there was a span of 12 bases. The CDR3 coding sequence is TGTGCCAGCAGTTTTCAGGTCGGCGGAGAGACCCAGTACTTC. It translates to CASSFQVGGETQYF.